Below are 21 T cell receptor beta chains sequenced from a single sample in a study of T cell responses to AZD1222 COVID-19 vaccine. Measured with immunoSEQ multiplex PCR; TCRdb has only the in-frame clones, and not every one. The repertoire consists of around 110,000 clones, with over 75% occurring once and the leading ten covering 3.1%. This specimen was peripheral blood, taken on day 0 of AZD1222 vaccination. These TCRs come from an adult in good health.

This clone appeared a single time. The chain employs TRBV12-3 or TRBV12-4 and TRBJ1-5; D gene uncertain. CDR3 length: 13 residues. V lost 0 bases, J lost 6 bases, and 6 bases lay in between. CDR3 DNA: TGTGCCAGCAGTTTAGCAGAGGGTCAGCCCCAGCATTTT. It codes for CASSLAEGQPQHF.

The V gene is TRBV10-3, the J gene TRBJ1-5; 7 nucleotides align to TRBD1. The CDR3 spans 14 residues. Germline V gene lookup returns CDR1 ENHRY and CDR2 SYGVKD. Unmatched junction bases numbered 7, after V lost 4 bases and J lost 7 bases. Here the CDR3 DNA reads TGTGCCATCAGTGTTTCTACAGGGGAACAGCCCCAGCATTTT. Its protein product is CAISVSTGEQPQHF.

This chain uses TRBV2 with TRBJ1-1, with D perhaps matching TRBD1 (5 bases). The CDR3 is 13 residues long. Germline CDR1 is SNHLY and CDR2 is FYNNEI. The V gene lost 9 bases and the J gene lost 0 bases, with 11 bases spanning the gap. CDR3 sequence reads: CASGDSLNTEAFF. As DNA, the CDR3 is TGTGCCAGTGGTGACAGCTTGAACACTGAAGCTTTCTTT.

The chain combines TRBV10-3 with TRBJ2-1; the match to TRBD2 covers 8 bases. Germline loops: CDR1 ENHRY, CDR2 SYGVKD. With V trimmed by 4 bases and J by 2 bases, 4 bases remained unmatched. The CDR3 has 15 amino acids. CDR3 DNA sequence: TGTGCCATCAGTGTAGTAGCGGGACCCTACAATGAGCAGTTCTTC. Encoded protein: CAISVVAGPYNEQFF.

This chain links TRBV11-3 with TRBJ2-3; weak D call: TRBD1 (6 bases). With 1 base removed from V and 6 bases from J, the gap between germline ends came to 14 bases. Germline V gene lookup returns CDR1 SGHNT and CDR2 YENEEA. This CDR3 comprises 15 residues. The CDR3: CASSLGDTGSDTQYF. The DNA for the CDR3 is TGTGCCAGCAGCTTAGGGGACACAGGGTCGGATACGCAGTATTTT.

J is TRBJ1-2 and V is TRBV28, with a tentative D call TRBD1 (5 bases). V was shortened by 5 bases and J by 8 bases, with 21 bases between the two germline ends. Germline-derived CDR1 and CDR2 are MDHEN and SYDVKM. The CDR3 loop spans 15 amino acids. This CDR3 is CASSGVGGWGLGYTF. The CDR3 coding sequence is TGTGCCAGCAGTGGCGTGGGGGGATGGGGTCTCGGCTACACCTTC.

The V call is TRBV27, the J call TRBJ2-2; D may be TRBD2 (5 bases). The CDR3 is 14 residues long. The V end was cut by 7 bases, the J end by 1 base, with 10 bases between. Per the germline V gene, CDR1 is MNHEY and CDR2 is SMNVEV (reference sequence). The CDR3 DNA reads as TGTGCCAGCACCGACGGACTGAACACCGGGGAGCTGTTTTTT. Its protein is CASTDGLNTGELFF.

The chain combines TRBV5-8 with TRBJ1-5; D is unresolved. The CDR3 consists of 14 residues. V lost 3 bases, J lost 3 bases, and 10 bases lay in between. Germline V gene lookup returns CDR1 SGHTS and CDR2 YDEGEE. Written as DNA, the CDR3 is TGTGCCAGCAGCTGGGCACAGTTCAATCAGCCCCAGCATTTT. This sequence encodes CASSWAQFNQPQHF.

The V gene is TRBV4-3, the J gene TRBJ2-7, with a weak D call TRBD2 (6 bases). Germline assignment: CDR1 LGHNA and CDR2 YSLEER. The CDR3 consists of 14 residues. Trimming left V 1 base short and J 1 base short, with 8 bases between. The chain's CDR3 is CASSQVAGSYEQYF. Here the CDR3 DNA reads TGCGCCAGCAGCCAAGTCGCGGGGTCCTACGAGCAGTACTTC.

The chain is built from TRBV11-1 and TRBJ2-7; D is perhaps TRBD1 or TRBD2 (6 bases each). Trimming took 1 base from V and 2 from J, leaving 12 bases between them. The CDR3 has 15 amino acids. Germline V gives CDR1 SGHAT, CDR2 FQDESV (reference sequence). CDR3 bases: TGTGCCAGCAGCTTAGTGCGGGACATCACCTACGAGCAGTACTTC. Its translation: CASSLVRDITYEQYF.

This clone occurred once. This chain joins TRBV9 and TRBJ2-7; the D is unclear. Trimming stripped 4 bases from V and 1 base from J, with 9 bases between. This CDR3 is built from 13 residues. Germline V lookup: CDR1 SGDLS, CDR2 YYNGEE. Here the CDR3 reads CASSSSPSYEQYF. CDR3 DNA: TGTGCCAGCAGCTCCAGCCCTTCCTACGAGCAGTACTTC.

This clone appeared a few times. The chain couples TRBV12-5 to TRBJ2-1, with TRBD1 matching 12 bases. The CDR3 extends over 15 amino acids. The junction had 4 bases not matched to a gene; V was cut back by 5 bases and J by 5 bases. Looked up from germline, CDR1 is LGHNT and CDR2 is FRNRAP. CDR3 amino acids: CASGPGTGGHNEQFF. The CDR3 nucleotides are TGTGCTAGTGGTCCCGGGACAGGGGGCCACAATGAGCAGTTCTTC.

V gene TRBV28 combines with J gene TRBJ1-5, with 8 bases aligning to TRBD1. Losses at the gene ends were 7 bases for V and 2 bases for J; bases not matched to a gene: 7. The germline gives CDR1 MDHEN, CDR2 SYDVKM. The CDR3 has 15 residues. The CDR3 region has the DNA TGTGCCAGCAAGCTCGTGGGACAGGGCAATCAGCCCCAGCATTTT. Its translation: CASKLVGQGNQPQHF.

The chain combines TRBV7-8 with TRBJ2-1; TRBD1 might be the D (5 bases). The CDR3 extends over 16 amino acids. Germline-derived CDR1 and CDR2 are SGHVS and FQNEAQ. Trimming cost V 1 base and J 4 bases, with 14 bases left between them. The chain's CDR3 is CASSLVGQGGYNEQFF. The CDR3 DNA is TGTGCCAGCAGCTTAGTGGGGCAGGGCGGATACAATGAGCAGTTCTTC.

This rearrangement joins TRBV5-1 to TRBJ2-7; 15 bases align to TRBD2. J gave up 7 bases and V 4 bases, and 6 bases lay outside the gene matches. Germline lookup yields CDR1 SGHRS and CDR2 YFSETQ. The CDR3 covers 15 residues. The CDR3 loop is CASSPGLAGGWEQYF. CDR3 bases: TGCGCCAGCAGCCCGGGACTAGCGGGAGGTTGGGAGCAGTACTTC.

This chain links TRBV6-5 with TRBJ1-2; possibly TRBD1 for D (5 bases). From germline, CDR1 is MNHEY and CDR2 SVGAGI. The CDR3 runs to 12 residues. Deletions cut 5 bases from V and 8 bases from J, with 12 bases between. The CDR3 nucleotides read TGTGCCAGCAGTCCACCCCGGGGCGGCTACACCTTC. Translated: CASSPPRGGYTF.

The chain carries TRBV30 and TRBJ2-5, with TRBD2 matching over 10 bases. Germline assignment: CDR1 GTSNPN and CDR2 SVGIG (reference sequence). The CDR3 is 14 amino acids. V gave up 5 bases and J gave up 5 bases; unmatched junction bases: 8. CDR3 sequence (DNA): TGTGCCTGGGACCCGGGACTAGCGACCGAGACCCAGTACTTC. Protein product: CAWDPGLATETQYF.

V is TRBV27 and J is TRBJ2-2, with D possibly being TRBD1 or TRBD2 (6 bases each). Trimming cost V 7 bases and J 7 bases, with 16 bases left between them. Looked up from germline, CDR1 is MNHEY and CDR2 is SMNVEV (reference sequence). The CDR3 extends over 14 amino acids. The CDR3 DNA follows: TGTGCCAGCACCCACCGCAGGGGAGGCGGGGAGCTGTTTTTT. It is translated as CASTHRRGGGELFF.

The rearrangement uses TRBV5-5 and TRBJ2-1, with 10 nucleotides matching TRBD2. Germline V gene sequence: CDR1 SGHKS, CDR2 YYEKEE (reference sequence). J lost 3 bases, V lost 4 bases, and 10 bases had no gene match. The CDR3 totals 17 residues. The CDR3 nucleotides are TGTGCCAGCAGCCCGATACCACTAGCGGGGAACTACAATGAGCAGTTCTTC. Amino acids: CASSPIPLAGNYNEQFF.

This clone was recorded once. This chain links TRBV4-2 with TRBJ1-2, with D unclear. The CDR3 contains 15 residues. Germline CDR1 is LGHNA and CDR2 is YNFKEQ. V was cut by 0 bases and J by 0 bases, with 8 bases left in between. CDR3 in amino acids: CASSQDGQANYGYTF. In DNA form, the CDR3 reads TGTGCCAGCAGCCAAGATGGGCAAGCTAACTATGGCTACACCTTC.

The chain joins TRBV7-2 to TRBJ1-2; 9 bases are shared with TRBD1. CDR3 length: 15 residues. The germline CDR1 and CDR2 sequences are SGHTA and FQGNSA. The trim removed 5 bases at V and 4 bases at J, leaving 8 bases unmatched. The CDR3 protein is CASSRNPGQGYGYTF. CDR3 nucleotides: TGTGCCAGCAGCCGCAACCCGGGACAGGGCTATGGCTACACCTTC. Complete variable domain (other parts from reference TRBV7-2 and TRBJ1-2): GAGVSQSPSNKVTEKGKDVELRCDPISGHTALYWYRQSLGQGLEFLIYFQGNSAPDKSGLPSDRFSAERTGGSVSTLTIQRTQQEDSAVYLCASSRNPGQGYGYTFGSGTRLTVV.